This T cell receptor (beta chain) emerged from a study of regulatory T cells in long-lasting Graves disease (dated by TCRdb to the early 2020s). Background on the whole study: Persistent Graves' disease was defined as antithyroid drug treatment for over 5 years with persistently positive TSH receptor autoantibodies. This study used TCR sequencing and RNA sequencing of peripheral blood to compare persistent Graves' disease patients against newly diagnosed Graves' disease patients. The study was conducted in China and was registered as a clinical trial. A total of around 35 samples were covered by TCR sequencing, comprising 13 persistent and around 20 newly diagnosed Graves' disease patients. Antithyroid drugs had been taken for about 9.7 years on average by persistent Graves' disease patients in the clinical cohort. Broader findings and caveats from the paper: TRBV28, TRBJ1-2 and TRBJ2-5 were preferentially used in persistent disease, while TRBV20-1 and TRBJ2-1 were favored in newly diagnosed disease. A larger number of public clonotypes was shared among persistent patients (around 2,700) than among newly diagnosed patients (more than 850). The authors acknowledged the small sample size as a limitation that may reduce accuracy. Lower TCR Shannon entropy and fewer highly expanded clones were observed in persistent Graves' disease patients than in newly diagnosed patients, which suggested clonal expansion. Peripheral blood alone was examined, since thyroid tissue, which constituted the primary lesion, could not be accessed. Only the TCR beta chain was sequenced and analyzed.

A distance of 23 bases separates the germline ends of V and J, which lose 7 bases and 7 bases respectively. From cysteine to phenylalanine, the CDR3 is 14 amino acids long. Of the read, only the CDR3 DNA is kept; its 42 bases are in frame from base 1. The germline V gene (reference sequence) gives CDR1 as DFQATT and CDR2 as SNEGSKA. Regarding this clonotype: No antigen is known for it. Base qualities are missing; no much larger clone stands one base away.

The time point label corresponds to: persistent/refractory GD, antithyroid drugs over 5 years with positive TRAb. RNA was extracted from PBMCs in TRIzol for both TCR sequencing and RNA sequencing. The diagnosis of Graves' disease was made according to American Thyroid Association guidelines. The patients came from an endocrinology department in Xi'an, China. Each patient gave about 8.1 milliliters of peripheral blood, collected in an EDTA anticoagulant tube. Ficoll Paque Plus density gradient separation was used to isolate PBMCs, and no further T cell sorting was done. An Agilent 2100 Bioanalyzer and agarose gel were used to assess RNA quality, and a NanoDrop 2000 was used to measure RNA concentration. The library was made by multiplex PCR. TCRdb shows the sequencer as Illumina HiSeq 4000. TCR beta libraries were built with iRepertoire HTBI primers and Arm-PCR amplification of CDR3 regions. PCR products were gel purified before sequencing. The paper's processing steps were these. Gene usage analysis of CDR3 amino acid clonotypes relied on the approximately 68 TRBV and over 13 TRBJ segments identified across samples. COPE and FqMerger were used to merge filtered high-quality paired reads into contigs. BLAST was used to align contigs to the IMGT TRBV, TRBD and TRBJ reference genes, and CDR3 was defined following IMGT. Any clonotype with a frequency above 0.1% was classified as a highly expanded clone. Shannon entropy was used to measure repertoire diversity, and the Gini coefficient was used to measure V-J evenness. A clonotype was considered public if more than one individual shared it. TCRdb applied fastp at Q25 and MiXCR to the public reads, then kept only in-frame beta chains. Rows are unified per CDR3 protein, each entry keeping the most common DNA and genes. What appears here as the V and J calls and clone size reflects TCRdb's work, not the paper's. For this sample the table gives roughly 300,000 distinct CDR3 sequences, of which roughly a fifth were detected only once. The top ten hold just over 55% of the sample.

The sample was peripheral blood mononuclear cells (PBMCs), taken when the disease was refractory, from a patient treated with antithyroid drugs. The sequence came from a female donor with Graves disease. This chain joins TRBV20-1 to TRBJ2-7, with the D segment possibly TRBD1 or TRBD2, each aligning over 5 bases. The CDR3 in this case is CSVIKDPTEGEQYF. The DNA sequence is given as TGCAGTGTAATTAAGGACCCCACCGAGGGGGAGCAGTACTTC.